The TCR beta chain under discussion was sequenced for a study of Graves' ophthalmopathy and Graves' hyperthyroidism (dated by TCRdb to 2016 to 2019). Context from the whole study: Hyperthyroidism was considered stable if no progression to ophthalmopathy occurred within 18 months of follow-up. To tell Graves' ophthalmopathy apart from Graves' hyperthyroidism, and to predict which patients would progress to ophthalmopathy, the study relied on TCR beta repertoire signatures. In total, 120 to 150 blood samples were TCR-sequenced: 40 to 45 ophthalmopathy, roughly 80 hyperthyroidism and approximately 17 hyperthyroidism-to-ophthalmopathy patients. To explore V-J signatures that separate ophthalmopathy from hyperthyroidism, a discovery set of 95 to 100 patients was enrolled, consisting of approximately 45 with ophthalmopathy and around 57 with stable hyperthyroidism. The independent validation cohort included 18 to 20 hyperthyroidism patients plus 17 patients who later progressed from hyperthyroidism to ophthalmopathy. In about six hyperthyroidism patients, T-cell repertoires of thyroid tissue and blood were compared. Once sampling was done, hyperthyroidism patients were given methimazole at a starting dose of 30 mg daily, while ophthalmopathy patients were given high-dose intravenous methylprednisolone.

What the research found in general, with its limitations: In validation, the model predicted ophthalmopathy progression with about 71% sensitivity and 72.22% specificity; roughly 12 predicted patients were CT-confirmed with GO in a median of around 6 months. Most expanded thyroid clonotypes with a frequency above 0.001 also appeared in blood, which suggests that blood repertoires may reflect the immune response in the thyroid. No statistical method was used to set the sample size in advance, and the investigators knew which group each participant was assigned to. In cross-validation, the 13-signature model distinguished ophthalmopathy from stable hyperthyroidism with about 87% sensitivity and about 81% specificity, and in the test set the corresponding values were approximately 80% and 68%.

For repertoire sequencing, the TCR beta CDR3 regions were amplified from RNA transcripts. The first round was an RT-PCR using HTBI primers with the Qiagen OneStep RT-PCR kit, and this first round was followed by a second-round multiplex PCR, then size selection and purification. Libraries were sequenced paired-end with 100 bp reads on an Illumina HiSeq2000. Concerning the study's data processing: SOAPnuke was used for read processing, and reads with adapters, uncalled bases, a mean Phred below 15, or no exact constant-primer or identifier match were discarded. COPE v1.2.5 was used to merge the high-quality paired reads. Unique nucleotide sequences were defined as clonotypes and aligned to IMGT TRB V, D and J references using MiTCR v1.1. Analysis was restricted to V-J combinations with a frequency above 0.0001, which covered 99% to 99.2% of repertoires. For each V-J combination, a TCR clonal expansion and chaos score was defined as F50 clonal expansion divided by the chaos observed in the TCRdist matrix. Welch's t-statistics and random forest were used to reduce the features to roughly 14 V-J combinations, which were then used as input to a naive Bayes classifier. Thyroid-blood repertoire similarity was quantified with the Morisita-Horn index. Using fastp trimming at Q25 and MiXCR clonotype assembly, TCRdb reanalyzed the public sequencing data and kept in-frame beta chains. Each CDR3 protein appears once, grouped with its most common genes and DNA. These V and J calls are TCRdb output, not the study's own analysis. The sample profile shows about 1.1 million distinct CDR3 sequences; 35% to 45% of them were found once. 11% of the sample lies in the top ten.

Hyperthyroidism patients were newly diagnosed, were aged 18 to 65 years, and had a disease duration under 2 months. Patients with other autoimmune diseases, uncontrolled infections, pregnancy or lactation were excluded. Diagnosis relied on clinical symptoms, serum thyroxine, TRAb, thyroid ultrasound and orbital computed tomography. Total RNA was extracted with Trizol reagent and quality-checked on an Agilent 2100 Bioanalyzer. The CDR3, from cysteine to phenylalanine, totals 12 residues. Of all the DNA, just the CDR3 is kept, 36 bases in frame from base 1. Trimming leaves V shorter by 5 bases and J shorter by 6 bases, with the junction holding 7 bases beyond the gene matches. CDR1 and CDR2 were assigned from the germline V gene as SQVTM and ANQGSEA. This clonotype was recorded at least ten times. Which antigen it targets is not known. Base qualities are missing; no much larger clone stands one base away.

The chain is assembled from TRBV29-1 and TRBJ2-7, with 7 bases matching TRBD2. The material sequenced was peripheral blood or thyroid tissue (not recorded which). The source of this sequence is an adult man with Graves' hyperthyroidism. The CDR3 reads CSVLRDYGEQYF. Read as DNA, the sequence is TGCAGCGTTCTAAGGGACTACGGCGAGCAGTACTTC.